This TCR beta chain was recovered during a study of CD8 T cells in ankylosing spondylitis. CDR1 DFQATT and CDR2 SNEGSKA come from the germline V gene (reference sequence). V lost 5 bases to trimming and J lost 0 bases, with 15 bases between them. The CDR3 loop spans 15 amino acids. Making the TCR beta libraries involved quantitative 5'-RACE with molecular barcodes. TCRdb passed the 5' RACE reads through MiXCR, listing each CDR3 protein once. The sample yields 230,000 or so distinct CDR3 sequences, 24% seen once. The sample holds a few counts of this clonotype. The chain employs TRBV20-1 and TRBJ2-3; weak D call: TRBD2 (6 bases). Sequenced: blood, either unsorted or a sorted T cell fraction (not recorded which). The clonotype comes from a male donor with ankylosing spondylitis or in good health (not recorded which). CDR3 sequence reads: CSAPYRGTSTDTQYF. In DNA form, the CDR3 reads TGCAGTGCTCCTTATCGGGGGACCAGCACAGATACGCAGTATTTT.